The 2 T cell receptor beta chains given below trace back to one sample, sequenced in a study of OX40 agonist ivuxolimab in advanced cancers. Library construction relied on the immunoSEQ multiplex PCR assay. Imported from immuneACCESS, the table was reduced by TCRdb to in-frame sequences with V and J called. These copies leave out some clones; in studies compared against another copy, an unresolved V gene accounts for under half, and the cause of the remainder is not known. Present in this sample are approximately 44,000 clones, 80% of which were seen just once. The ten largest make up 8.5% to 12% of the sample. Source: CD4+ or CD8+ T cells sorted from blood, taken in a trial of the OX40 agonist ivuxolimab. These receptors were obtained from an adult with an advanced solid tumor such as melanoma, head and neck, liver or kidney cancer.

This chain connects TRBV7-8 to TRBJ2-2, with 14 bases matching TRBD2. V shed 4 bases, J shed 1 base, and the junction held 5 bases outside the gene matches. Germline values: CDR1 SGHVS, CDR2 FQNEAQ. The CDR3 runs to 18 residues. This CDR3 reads CASSYGLAGGLNTGELFF. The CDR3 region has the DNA TGTGCCAGCAGCTACGGACTAGCGGGAGGACTGAACACCGGGGAGCTGTTTTTT.

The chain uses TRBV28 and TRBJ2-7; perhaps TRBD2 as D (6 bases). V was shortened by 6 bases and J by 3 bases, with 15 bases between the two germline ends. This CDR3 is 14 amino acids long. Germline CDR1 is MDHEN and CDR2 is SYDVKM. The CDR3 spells CASSRGVSGYEQYF. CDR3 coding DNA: TGTGCCAGCAGCCGCGGGGTTTCGGGCTACGAGCAGTACTTC.